Listed below are T cell receptor beta chains from one sample, sequenced in a study of tumour-infiltrating T cells in Burkitt lymphoma. The protocol was immunoSEQ multiplex PCR, while the TCRdb copy is restricted to in-frame clones and leaves out a portion. The sample lists around 15,000 clones, about 80% seen once, with approximately 2.1% in the top ten. The sample was tumor tissue. The receptors were sampled from a human donor with diffuse large B-cell lymphoma. The CDR3 runs from the conserved cysteine through the conserved F or W.

>TRBV7-3|TRBJ2-6
CASSLEVLTSGANVLTF
>TRBV2|TRBJ1-1
CASSEAHPGQGAEAFF
>TRBV7-9|TRBJ1-1
CASGSVVTEAFF
>TRBV7-9|TRBJ1-1
CASTGTLDETEAFF
>TRBV19|TRBJ2-1
CASSFGLGREMYNEQFF
>TRBV7-8|TRBJ1-2
CASSPQPPRGYGYTF
>TRBV6-5|TRBJ1-1
CASSYSAGINTEAFF
>TRBV6-5|TRBJ2-1
CASRTSSGEQFF
>TRBV6-5|TRBJ2-2
CASERGNTGELFF
>TRBV10-2|TRBJ2-1
CASSEFGQTNNEQFF
>TRBV6-5|TRBJ1-3
CASSSRPGSGNTIYF
>TRBV2|TRBJ1-2
CASSEGQGTYGYTF
>TRBV9|TRBJ2-2
CASSVPILAGDGWTGELFF
>TRBV11-2|TRBJ1-1
CASSGRTGVEGTEAFF
>TRBV19|TRBJ1-5
CASADREGNQPQHF
>TRBV7-2|TRBJ2-3
CASSSPSQADTQYF
>TRBV18|TRBJ2-2
CASSPGGNTGELFF
>TRBV19|TRBJ2-7
CASSIGQSYEQYF
>TRBV7-6|TRBJ2-1
CASSYRVNEQFF
>TRBV10-3|TRBJ2-4
CAISEEGAIQYF
>TRBV5-1|TRBJ2-1
CASSLGLEGLEQFF
>TRBV6-6|TRBJ2-3
CASKGELDTDTQYF
>TRBV7-8|TRBJ1-1
CASSLLGGTEAFF
>TRBV5-5|TRBJ2-6
CASSWGGSGANVLTF
>TRBV6-6|TRBJ2-7
CASSYRGLVAGDEQYF
>TRBV7-2|TRBJ1-2
CASTPAGNGYTF
>TRBV9|TRBJ1-2
CASSERDYGYTF
>TRBV27|TRBJ2-7
CASSLFNQLSEQYF
>TRBV18|TRBJ1-5
CASSPVDSNQPQHF
>TRBV15|TRBJ2-1
CATSSTGTLYNEQFF
>TRBV13|TRBJ2-1
CASSLGLAGLNEQFF
>TRBV5-6|TRBJ2-5
CASSLGVGTQYF
>TRBV19|TRBJ2-7
CASSARAGIYEQYF
>TRBV29-1|TRBJ2-3
CSVATTHTDTQYF
>TRBV19|TRBJ1-5
CASSIPQGNYNQPQHF